This note documents a single TCR beta chain sequence. Naive CD8 isolation took CD45RO-negative cells positively selected for CCR7 and excluded terminally differentiated effector memory CD45RA+ cells. The sample is drawn from a study of shared clonotypes between healthy human individuals. In the original workflow: ImmunoSEQ gave junction-only sequences without quality scores, so filtering differed. Assay: immunoSEQ multiplex PCR; the TCRdb copy retains only in-frame clones and omits some. For V, J and clone size, that table is used; D and trimming come from the DNA. The repertoire holds about 2.2 million clones, with 90% to 95% as singletons. Trimming left V 5 bases short and J 5 bases short, with 15 bases between. The CDR3 runs 15 residues. The germline V gene has CDR1 MGHRA and CDR2 YSYEKL.

Material for sequencing was naive CD8+ T cells from PBMCs. This TCR was sampled from a young man in good health. Some clones in this sample may be carry-over from other donors' samples. V and J are TRBV4-1 and TRBJ1-4, with a tentative D call TRBD1 (5 bases). The CDR3 DNA follows: TGCGCCAGCAGCTCCCAGGGAGGTTTGAATGAAAAACTGTTTTTT. It is translated as CASSSQGGLNEKLFF.